The following is a TCR beta chain sequence with its context. There is no known antigen for this receptor. No clone much larger than this one lies a single base away; base qualities are absent. Library preparation used PCR. The sample was run on an Illumina HiSeq 2500. To reduce PCR and sequencing biases, unique molecular identifiers were incorporated into the TCR beta cDNA libraries. Per 1 to 10 million input T cells, roughly 500,000 cDNA molecules were obtained, such that each molecule approximated one T cell. The same protocol used for the earlier healthy control dataset was applied to prepare and sequence the patient libraries. Within a given batch, samples were prepared together, multiplexed and sequenced on the same HiSeq lane. Regarding the original processing steps: MIGEC handled the raw barcoded reads, throwing out single-read molecular identifier groups before consensus assembly and CDR3 extraction. Clonotype tables were post-analysed with VDJtools, and diversity was normalized by down-sampling all datasets to the smallest sample size. Repertoire overlap clustering matched CDR3 amino acid but not nucleotide sequences to correct batch-related cross-sample contamination. The public reads were reanalyzed by TCRdb: fastp trimming at Q25, MiXCR alignment, in-frame beta chains only. Rows merge per CDR3 protein into single entries with the most common DNA and genes. It is TCRdb's table, rather than the study itself, that gives the V and J calls and clone size. Within this sample are about 380,000 distinct CDR3 sequences, with roughly 30% of them counted one time only. The ten largest account for roughly 13% of the sample.

Relative to germline, V is 1 base shorter and J is 4 bases shorter, with 18 bases between their ends. The CDR3, from cysteine to phenylalanine, totals 16 residues. Only CDR3 DNA is held: 48 bases, read in frame from base 1. Via the germline V gene, CDR1 is SQVTM and CDR2 ANQGSEA. The data were obtained in a study of post-analysis software for immune sequencing data (dated by TCRdb to between 2014 and 2016). About the study as a whole: Disease courses on record covered relapsing-remitting, secondary progressive and progressive-relapsing multiple sclerosis, though some patients had no subtype annotation. The patient repertoires were compared against 11 previously published healthy control repertoires obtained from donors aged roughly 6 to 28 years. A subset of samples was prepared in parallel using single-end sample barcoding, then pooled and co-amplified after Illumina adapter ligation.

To demonstrate the VDJtools post-analysis software, the study profiled TCR beta repertoires from the peripheral blood of about 13 young patients with multiple sclerosis. The patients with multiple sclerosis were children and adolescents between about 6 and 15 years of age. What the authors observed across the whole study: Significantly lower normalized Chao1 diversity was found in multiple sclerosis patients than in controls, suggesting substantial peripheral T-cell clonal expansion. The multiple sclerosis patient group was slightly younger than the control group. Direct clustering with F measure showed strong co-clustering of samples prepared in the same batch, prompting a batch-effect correction. Significantly higher frequencies in patients than in controls were found for roughly 5 TRBV segments, including TRBV5-6, TRBV5-1 and TRBV20-1.

The chain was built from TRBV29-1 and TRBJ2-3, and perhaps TRBD1 as D gene, on 6 matching bases. The sequence was collected from a girl aged 10-17 years with multiple sclerosis. The specimen sequenced was blood. The CDR3 region reads CSVEGLGARFPDTQYF. The DNA reads as follows: TGCAGCGTTGAAGGGTTGGGGGCGAGGTTTCCAGATACGCAGTATTTT.